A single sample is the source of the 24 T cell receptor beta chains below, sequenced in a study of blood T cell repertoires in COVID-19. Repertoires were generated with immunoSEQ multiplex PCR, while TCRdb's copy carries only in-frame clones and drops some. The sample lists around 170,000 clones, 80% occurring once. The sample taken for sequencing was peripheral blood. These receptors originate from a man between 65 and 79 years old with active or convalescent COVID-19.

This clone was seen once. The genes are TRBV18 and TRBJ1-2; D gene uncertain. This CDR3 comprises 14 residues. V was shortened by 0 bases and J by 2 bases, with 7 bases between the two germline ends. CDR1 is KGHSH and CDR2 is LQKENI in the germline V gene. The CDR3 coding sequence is TGTGCCAGCTCACCACCGGGCAGAAACTATGGCTACACCTTC. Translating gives CASSPPGRNYGYTF. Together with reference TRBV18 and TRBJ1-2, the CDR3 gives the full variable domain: NAGVMQNPRHLVRRRGQEARLRCSPMKGHSHVYWYRQLPEEGLKFMVYLQKENIIDESGMPKERFSAEFPKEGPSILRIQQVVRGDSAAYFCASSPPGRNYGYTFGSGTRLTVV.

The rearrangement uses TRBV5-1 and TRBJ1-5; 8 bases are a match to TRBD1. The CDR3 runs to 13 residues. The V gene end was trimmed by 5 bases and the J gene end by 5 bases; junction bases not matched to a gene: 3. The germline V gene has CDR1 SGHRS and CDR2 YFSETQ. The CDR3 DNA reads TGCGCCAGCAGGGTGGACAGGGATCAGCCCCAGCATTTT. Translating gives CASRVDRDQPQHF.

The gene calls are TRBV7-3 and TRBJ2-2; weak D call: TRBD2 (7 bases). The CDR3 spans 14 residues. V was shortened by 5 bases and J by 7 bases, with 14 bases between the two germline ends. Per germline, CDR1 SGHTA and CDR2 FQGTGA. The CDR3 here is CASSLQGGVGELFF. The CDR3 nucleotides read TGTGCCAGCAGCCTACAGGGAGGGGTCGGGGAGCTGTTTTTT.

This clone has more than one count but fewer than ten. CDR3 protein: CASKVAGEDTQYF. CDR3 bases: TGCGCCAGCAAAGTAGCGGGGGAAGATACGCAGTATTTT. The rearrangement uses TRBV10-1 and TRBJ2-3, with 9 positions matching TRBD2. Unmatched junction bases numbered 4, after V lost 7 bases and J lost 5 bases. Looked up from germline, CDR1 is WNHNN and CDR2 is SYGVQD (reference sequence). The CDR3 consists of 13 residues.

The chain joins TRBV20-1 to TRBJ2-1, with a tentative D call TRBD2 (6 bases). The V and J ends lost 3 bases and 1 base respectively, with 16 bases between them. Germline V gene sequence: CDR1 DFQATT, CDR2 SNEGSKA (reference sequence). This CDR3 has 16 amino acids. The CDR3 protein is CSASGGALGSYNEQFF. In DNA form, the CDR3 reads TGCAGTGCTAGTGGCGGGGCCCTCGGATCCTACAATGAGCAGTTCTTC.

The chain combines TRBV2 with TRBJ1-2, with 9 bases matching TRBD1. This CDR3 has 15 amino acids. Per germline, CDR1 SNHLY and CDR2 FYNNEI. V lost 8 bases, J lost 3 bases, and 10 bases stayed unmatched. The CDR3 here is CASRLGRTGDYGYTF. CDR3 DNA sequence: TGTGCCAGCCGCCTGGGAAGGACAGGGGACTATGGCTACACCTTC.

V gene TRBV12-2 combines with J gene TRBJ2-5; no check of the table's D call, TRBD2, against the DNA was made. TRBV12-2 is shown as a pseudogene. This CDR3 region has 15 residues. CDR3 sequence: CASRFGTRWWETQYF. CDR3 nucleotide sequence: TGTGCAAGTCGCTTCGGGACTAGATGGTGGGAGACCCAGTACTTC.

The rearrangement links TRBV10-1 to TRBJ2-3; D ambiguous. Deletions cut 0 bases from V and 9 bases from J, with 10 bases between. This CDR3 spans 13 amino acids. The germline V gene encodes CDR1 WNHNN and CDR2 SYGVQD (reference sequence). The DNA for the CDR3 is TGCGCCAGCAGTGAGTCGTTTGTGGGCACGCAGTATTTT. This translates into CASSESFVGTQYF.

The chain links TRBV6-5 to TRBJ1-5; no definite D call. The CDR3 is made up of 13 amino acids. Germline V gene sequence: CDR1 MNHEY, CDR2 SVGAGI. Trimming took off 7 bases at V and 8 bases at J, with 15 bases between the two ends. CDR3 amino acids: CASTPRRDEPQHF. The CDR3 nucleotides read TGTGCCAGCACTCCCCGGAGGGATGAGCCCCAGCATTTT.

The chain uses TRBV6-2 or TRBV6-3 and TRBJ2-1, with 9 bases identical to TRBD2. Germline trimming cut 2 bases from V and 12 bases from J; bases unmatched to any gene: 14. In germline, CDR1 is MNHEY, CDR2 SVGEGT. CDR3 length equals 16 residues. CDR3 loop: CASSYIRLAGSKVQFF. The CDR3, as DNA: TGTGCCAGCAGTTACATCCGGCTAGCGGGGTCTAAGGTGCAGTTCTTC.

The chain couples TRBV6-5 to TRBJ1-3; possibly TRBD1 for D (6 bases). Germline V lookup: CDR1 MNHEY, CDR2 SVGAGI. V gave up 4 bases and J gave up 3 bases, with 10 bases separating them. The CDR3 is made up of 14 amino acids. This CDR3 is CASSLGGLGNTIYF. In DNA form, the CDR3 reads TGTGCCAGCAGTTTGGGGGGGCTTGGAAACACCATATATTTT.

In DNA, the CDR3 is TGTGCCAGCTCACCACCCAGCACAGGGAGTTACGAGCAGTACTTC. This encodes CASSPPSTGSYEQYF. V is TRBV18 and J is TRBJ2-7; TRBD1 is a possible D gene (6 bases). In germline, CDR1 is KGHSH, CDR2 LQKENI. With 0 bases removed from V and 4 bases from J, the gap between germline ends came to 13 bases. The CDR3 consists of 15 residues.

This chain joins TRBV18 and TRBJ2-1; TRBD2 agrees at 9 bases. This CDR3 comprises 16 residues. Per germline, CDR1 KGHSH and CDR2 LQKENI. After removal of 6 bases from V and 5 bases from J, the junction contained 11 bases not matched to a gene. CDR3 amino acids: CASSRTSAHTNNEQFF. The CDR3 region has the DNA TGTGCCAGCTCGAGGACTAGCGCCCATACTAACAATGAGCAGTTCTTC.

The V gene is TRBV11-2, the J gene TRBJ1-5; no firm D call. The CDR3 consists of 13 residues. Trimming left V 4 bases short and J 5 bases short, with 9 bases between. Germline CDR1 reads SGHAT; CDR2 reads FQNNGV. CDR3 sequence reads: CASSSQRDQPQHF. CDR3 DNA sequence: TGTGCCAGCAGCTCTCAGAGGGATCAGCCCCAGCATTTT.

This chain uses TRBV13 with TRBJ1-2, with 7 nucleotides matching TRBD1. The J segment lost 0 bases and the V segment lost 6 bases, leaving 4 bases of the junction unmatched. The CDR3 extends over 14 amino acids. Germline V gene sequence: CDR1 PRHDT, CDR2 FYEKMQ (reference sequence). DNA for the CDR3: TGTGCCAGCAGGGGGGACAGCCCTAACTATGGCTACACCTTC. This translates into CASRGDSPNYGYTF.

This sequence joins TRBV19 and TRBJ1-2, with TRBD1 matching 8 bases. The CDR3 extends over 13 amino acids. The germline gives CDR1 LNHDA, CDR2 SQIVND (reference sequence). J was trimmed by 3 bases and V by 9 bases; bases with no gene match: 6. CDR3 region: CASAADRDYGYTF. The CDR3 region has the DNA TGTGCCAGCGCCGCGGACAGGGACTATGGCTACACCTTC.

The CDR3 nucleotides read TGCGCCAGCAGCTTTCAGGGTTTGGGTTCAGGATCACCCCTCCACTTT. Its translation is CASSFQGLGSGSPLHF. V and J are TRBV5-1 and TRBJ1-6; D possibly corresponds to TRBD1 (5 bases). Germline CDR1 and CDR2: SGHRS and YFSETQ. V shed 2 bases and J shed 10 bases, with 19 bases lying between them. The CDR3 contains 16 residues.

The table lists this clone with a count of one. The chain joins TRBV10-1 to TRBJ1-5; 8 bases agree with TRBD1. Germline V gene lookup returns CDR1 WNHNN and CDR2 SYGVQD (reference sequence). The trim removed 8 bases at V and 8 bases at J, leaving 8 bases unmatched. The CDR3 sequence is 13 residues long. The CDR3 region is CASSRGLNEPQHF. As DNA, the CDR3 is TGCGCCAGCTCCAGGGGGCTTAATGAGCCCCAGCATTTT.

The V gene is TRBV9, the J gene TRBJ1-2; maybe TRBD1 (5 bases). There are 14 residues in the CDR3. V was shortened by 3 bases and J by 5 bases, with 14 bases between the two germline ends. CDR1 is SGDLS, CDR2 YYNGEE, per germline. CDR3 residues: CASSGGWGLYGYTF. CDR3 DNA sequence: TGTGCCAGCAGCGGTGGGTGGGGCCTTTATGGCTACACCTTC.

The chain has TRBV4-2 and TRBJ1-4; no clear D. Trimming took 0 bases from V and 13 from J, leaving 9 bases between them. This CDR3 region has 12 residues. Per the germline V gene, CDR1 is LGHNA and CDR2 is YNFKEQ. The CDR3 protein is CASSQDGNILFF. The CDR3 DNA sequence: TGTGCCAGCAGCCAAGACGGGAACATACTGTTTTTT.

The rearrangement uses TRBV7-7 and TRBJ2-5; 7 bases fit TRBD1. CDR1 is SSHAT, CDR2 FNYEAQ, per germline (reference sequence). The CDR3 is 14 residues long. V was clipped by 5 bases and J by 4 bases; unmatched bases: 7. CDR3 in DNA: TGTGCCAGCAGCAGACAGGGTATCGGAGAGACCCAGTACTTC. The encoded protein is CASSRQGIGETQYF.

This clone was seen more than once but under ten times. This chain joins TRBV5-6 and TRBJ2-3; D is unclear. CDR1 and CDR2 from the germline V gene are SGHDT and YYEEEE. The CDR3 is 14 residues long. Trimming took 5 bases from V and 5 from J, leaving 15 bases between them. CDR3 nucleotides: TGTGCCAGCAGTTCCGGGTTCCGGCAAGATACGCAGTATTTT. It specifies CASSSGFRQDTQYF.

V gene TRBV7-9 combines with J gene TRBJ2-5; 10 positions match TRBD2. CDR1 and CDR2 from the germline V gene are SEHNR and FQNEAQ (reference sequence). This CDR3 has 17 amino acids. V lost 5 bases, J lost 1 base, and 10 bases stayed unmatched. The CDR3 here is CASSQPRAGGIQETQYF. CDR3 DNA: TGTGCCAGCAGCCAACCCAGAGCGGGGGGGATCCAAGAGACCCAGTACTTC.

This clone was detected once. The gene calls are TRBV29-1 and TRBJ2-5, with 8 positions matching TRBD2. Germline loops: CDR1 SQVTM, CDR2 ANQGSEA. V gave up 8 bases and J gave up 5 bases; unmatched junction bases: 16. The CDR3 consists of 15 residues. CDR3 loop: CSSSGSGGRVETQYF. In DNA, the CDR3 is TGCAGCTCTTCCGGGAGCGGGGGCCGCGTGGAGACCCAGTACTTC.